The rows below give T cell receptor beta chains drawn from one sample of a study of cytomegalovirus exposure and HLA in healthy donors. Method: immunoSEQ multiplex PCR; TCRdb's copy keeps in-frame clones and lacks some. The sample lists around 130,000 clones; around 86% were seen once. The sample taken for sequencing was PBMCs. Receptor source: a man aged 25 to 40 in good health and CMV-seronegative. The CDR3 runs from the conserved cysteine through the conserved F or W. D genes are given only for firm matches. Rows may omit the clone size; those that give it use once, few, many or a size class.

TRBJ2-7	-	TRBV7-2	-	TGTGCCAGCAGCTTTGGTACAGGATCCTACGAGCAGTACTTC	CASSFGTGSYEQYF
TRBJ1-2	-	TRBV5-4	-	TGTGCCAGCAGCTTGAAAAAGACAGGAAACTATGGCTACACCTTC	CASSLKKTGNYGYTF
TRBJ2-5	-	TRBV6-1	TRBD2	TGTGCCAGCAGGGGGGGACTAGCGGGGTGGGCCCAGTACTTC	CASRGGLAGWAQYF
TRBJ2-3	-	TRBV30	-	TGTGCCTGGAGTGTACAACGACCGAGGACAACAAGACTAGATACGCAGTATTTT	CAWSVQRPRTTRLDTQYF
TRBJ2-7	few	TRBV4-1	TRBD2	TGCGCCAGCAGTTTCGGACAAGGGGAGGGGTACGAGCAGTACTTC	CASSFGQGEGYEQYF
TRBJ2-7	-	TRBV27	TRBD1	TGTGCCAGCAGTTTTGGGACAGGGAACTTCTCCGAGCAGTACTTC	CASSFGTGNFSEQYF
TRBJ2-7	-	TRBV7-6	TRBD1	TGTGCCAGCAGCTTGTCCCGGACAGGGTACGAGCAGTACTTC	CASSLSRTGYEQYF
TRBJ2-7	-	TRBV19	-	TGTGCCAGTAGTATCTACGGGACTGCCCCCTACGAGCAGTACTTC	CASSIYGTAPYEQYF
TRBJ1-5	once	TRBV28	TRBD1	TGTGCCAGCAACCAGGGGGGTCAGCCCCAGCATTTT	CASNQGGQPQHF
TRBJ2-3	-	TRBV25-1	-	TGTGCCAGCAGTGCCACTAGGAGTTCGTTCACAGATACGCAGTATTTT	CASSATRSSFTDTQYF
TRBJ1-5	few	TRBV6-6	TRBD1	TGTGCCAGCAGTTACAACCGGGACAGTCCCGGAGGGCCCCAGCATTTT	CASSYNRDSPGGPQHF
TRBJ2-4	-	TRBV28	-	TGTGCCAGCAGTTTAACGGACTTAGTCAAAAACAGTCAGTACTTC	CASSLTDLVKNSQYF
TRBJ1-4	once	TRBV7-6	-	TGTGCCAGCAGCTCTAAGGCGGATGAAAAACTGTTTTTT	CASSSKADEKLFF
TRBJ1-1	-	TRBV28	-	TGTGCCAGCAGTCCCGTCGGAGGTGGACACACTGAAGCTTTCTTT	CASSPVGGGHTEAFF
TRBJ2-7	-	TRBV19	TRBD1	TGTGCCAGTAGTGCCCCGGGACAGCACTACGAGCAGTACTTC	CASSAPGQHYEQYF
TRBJ1-1	-	TRBV27	-	TGTGCCAGCAGATACAACGGACAGTTCTCGAACACTGAAGCTTTCTTT	CASRYNGQFSNTEAFF
TRBJ2-1	-	TRBV6-5	TRBD2	TGTGCCAGCAGGGGCCTAGCGGGCTCCTACAATGAGCAGTTCTTC	CASRGLAGSYNEQFF
TRBJ2-2	-	TRBV5-1	-	TGCGCCAGCAGCTTGGAGACTAGGGCAACCGGGGAGCTGTTTTTT	CASSLETRATGELFF
TRBJ1-1	-	TRBV28	TRBD1	TGTGCCAGCAGTTTTTCAGGGGGTAGCACTGAAGCTTTCTTT	CASSFSGGSTEAFF
TRBJ1-3	-	TRBV2	TRBD1	TGTGCCAGCAGTGAAAAGAGACAGGGTCCTGGAAACACCATATATTTT	CASSEKRQGPGNTIYF
TRBJ2-3	-	TRBV7-2	-	TGTGCCAGCAGCTTACAGGGTATATCTAGCACAGATACGCAGTATTTT	CASSLQGISSTDTQYF
TRBJ2-5	-	TRBV6-5	-	TGTGCCAGCAGGTCAACTTTGTGGACCCAGTACTTC	CASRSTLWTQYF
TRBJ1-1	-	TRBV6-5	-	TGTGCCAGCAGTTTGGGCGTGAACACTGAAGCTTTCTTT	CASSLGVNTEAFF
TRBJ2-6	once	TRBV28	-	TGTGCCAGCAGGACCAGGGGCTTGGGCTCTGGGGCCAACGTCCTGACTTTC	CASRTRGLGSGANVLTF
TRBJ1-2	-	TRBV5-1	-	TGCGCCAGCAGCTTGGACAGTCATGGCTACACCTTC	CASSLDSHGYTF
TRBJ1-2	few	TRBV28	TRBD1	TGTGCCAGCAGTCTCACGGACAGGCCATGGGTACTGAATGGCTACACCTTC	CASSLTDRPWVLNGYTF
TRBJ2-2	-	TRBV18	-	TGTGCCAGCTCACCCCGGGTTGGGGGGACGAACACCGGGGAGCTGTTTTTT	CASSPRVGGTNTGELFF
TRBJ2-6	-	TRBV19	TRBD1	TGTGCCAGTAACCCGACTAACAGGGGGCCTGGGGCCAACGGCCTGACTTTC	CASNPTNRGPGANGLTF
TRBJ1-2	-	TRBV28	TRBD1	TGTGCCAGCACCTTGGGACAGGGGGCATCAGACGGCTACACCTTC	CASTLGQGASDGYTF
TRBJ2-2	-	TRBV5-1	-	TGCGCCAGCAGTGCAGGGGTTGGCACCGGGGAGCTGTTTTTT	CASSAGVGTGELFF
TRBJ1-2	-	TRBV18	-	TGTGCCAGCTCACCGGGTTCAGCATTACCAGGGTCGAGCTACACCTTC	CASSPGSALPGSSYTF
TRBJ1-2	-	TRBV6-5	TRBD1	TGTGCCAGCAGTTATACAGGGGGAAGCTATGGCTACACCTTC	CASSYTGGSYGYTF
TRBJ1-1	-	TRBV5-4	-	TGTGCCAGCAGCCCCGGAGGCCCGGTGAACACTGAAGCTTTCTTT	CASSPGGPVNTEAFF
TRBJ2-1	-	TRBV6-5	TRBD2	TGTGCCAGCAGAAGCTCAGCGGGGGGACGGGAGTTCTTC	CASRSSAGGREFF
TRBJ1-1	-	TRBV28	-	TGTGCCACCATTACAATGAACACTGAAGCTTTCTTT	CATITMNTEAFF
TRBJ2-3	-	TRBV7-7	-	TGTGCCAGCATCCCTTTCCCGGCGAGGCGCAGAACAGATACGCAGTATTTT	CASIPFPARRRTDTQYF
TRBJ1-4	-	TRBV4-3	-	TGCGCCAGCAGCCAAGGGTTCCGGAGGGAAAAACTGTTTTTT	CASSQGFRREKLFF
TRBJ2-1	-	TRBV6-1	TRBD2	TGTGCCAGCCACCTCGTAGCGGGGGGCGGAACGGAGCAGTTCTTC	CASHLVAGGGTEQFF
TRBJ1-1	-	TRBV19	-	TGTGCCAGTAGTATATCGGGGAACACTGAAGCTTTCTTT	CASSISGNTEAFF
TRBJ2-5	-	TRBV4-3	-	TGCGCCAGCAGGGCGTGGGGGGGCCTTGCGGAGACCCAGTACTTC	CASRAWGGLAETQYF
TRBJ2-7	once	TRBV7-2	-	TGTGCCAGCAGCTTAGCCCCTTCCGGGACATTTATGACCTACGAGCAGTACTTC	CASSLAPSGTFMTYEQYF
TRBJ2-7	-	TRBV6-1	TRBD1	TGTGCCAGCAGTGATAGAGTGCACGGACAGGGCCACGAGCAGTACTTC	CASSDRVHGQGHEQYF
TRBJ1-2	-	TRBV5-1	TRBD1	TGCGCCAGCAGCTTGTACCTGACAGGGCCGAGCTACACCTTC	CASSLYLTGPSYTF
TRBJ2-1	-	TRBV14	-	TGTGCCAGCAGCCCTCTGGGGACTCCCCTATACAATCAGCAGTTCTTC	CASSPLGTPLYNQQFF
TRBJ1-2	once	TRBV4-3	TRBD1	TGCGCCAGCTGCCCCGAGACAGGGCACTATGGCTACACCTTC	CASCPETGHYGYTF
TRBJ1-4	-	TRBV6-1	TRBD1	TGTGCCATTACACAGGGGAATAATGAAAAACTGTTTTTT	CAITQGNNEKLFF
TRBJ1-5	-	TRBV7-2	TRBD1	TGTGCCAGCAGCTCCGACAGGGGAGGCAATCAGCCCCAGCATTTT	CASSSDRGGNQPQHF
TRBJ1-2	-	TRBV5-1	TRBD1	TGCGCCAGCAGCCCGCCCGGACAGGGGGCGGGTGGCTACACCTTC	CASSPPGQGAGGYTF
TRBJ1-5	-	TRBV6-1	-	TGTGCCAGCAGTGGGCCCAGGAGGAAGGATCAGCCCCAGCATTTT	CASSGPRRKDQPQHF
TRBJ2-7	-	TRBV27	TRBD1	TGTGCCAGCAGTCCCTCGGGGACAGGGTTCGAGCAGTACTTC	CASSPSGTGFEQYF
TRBJ1-5	few	TRBV19	TRBD1	TGTGCCACCGAGGGACAGCCGTTGACGCCCCAGCATTTT	CATEGQPLTPQHF
TRBJ1-2	many	TRBV7-6	TRBD1	TGTGCCAGCAGCCGGACAGGGGGCTATGGCTACACCTTC	CASSRTGGYGYTF
TRBJ2-1	-	TRBV27	-	TGTGCCAGCAGATTTGGCGGGGGCTTCAATGAGCAGTTCTTC	CASRFGGGFNEQFF
TRBJ2-7	-	TRBV7-9	TRBD1	TGTGCCAGCAGCCCTCAGGACAGGGGCATCCACGAGCAGTACTTC	CASSPQDRGIHEQYF
TRBJ2-5	-	TRBV7-8	-	TGTGCCAGCAGCTTAGCGGTGAGCCAAGAGACCCAGTACTTC	CASSLAVSQETQYF
TRBJ1-1	-	TRBV12-2	-	TGTGCAAGTCGTTTTTCCGGACAGGGGGCTGCGAACACTGAAGCTTTCTTT	CASRFSGQGAANTEAFF